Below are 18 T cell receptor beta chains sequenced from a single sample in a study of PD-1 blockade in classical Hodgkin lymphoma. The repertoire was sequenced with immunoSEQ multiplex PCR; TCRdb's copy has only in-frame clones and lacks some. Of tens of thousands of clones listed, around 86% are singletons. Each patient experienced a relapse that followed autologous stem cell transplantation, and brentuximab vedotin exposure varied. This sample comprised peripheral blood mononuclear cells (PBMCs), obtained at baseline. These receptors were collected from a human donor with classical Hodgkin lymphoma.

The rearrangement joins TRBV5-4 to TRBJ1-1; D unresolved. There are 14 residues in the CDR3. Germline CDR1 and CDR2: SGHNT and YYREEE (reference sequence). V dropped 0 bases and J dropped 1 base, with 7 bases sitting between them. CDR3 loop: CASSLGAGNTEAFF. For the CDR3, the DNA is TGTGCCAGCAGCTTGGGAGCAGGGAACACTGAAGCTTTCTTT.

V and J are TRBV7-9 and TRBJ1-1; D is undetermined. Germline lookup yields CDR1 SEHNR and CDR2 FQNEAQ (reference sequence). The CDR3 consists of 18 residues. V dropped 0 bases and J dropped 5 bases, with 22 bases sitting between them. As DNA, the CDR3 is TGTGCCAGCAGCTTAGCGCTGCGACACTCTGTTCGTAAAACTGAAGCTTTCTTT. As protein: CASSLALRHSVRKTEAFF.

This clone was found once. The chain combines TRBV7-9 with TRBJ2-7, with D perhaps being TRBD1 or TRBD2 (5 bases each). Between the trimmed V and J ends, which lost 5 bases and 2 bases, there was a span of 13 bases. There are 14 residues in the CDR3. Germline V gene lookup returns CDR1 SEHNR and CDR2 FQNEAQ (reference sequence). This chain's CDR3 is CASSPNRDAYEQYF. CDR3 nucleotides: TGTGCCAGCAGCCCCAACCGGGACGCCTACGAGCAGTACTTC.

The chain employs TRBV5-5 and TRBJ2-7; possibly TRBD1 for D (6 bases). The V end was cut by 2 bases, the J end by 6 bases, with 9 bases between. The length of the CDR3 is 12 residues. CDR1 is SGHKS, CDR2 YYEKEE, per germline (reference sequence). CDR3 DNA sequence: TGTGCCAGCAGCTTCGGGACATCCGAGCAGTACTTC. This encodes CASSFGTSEQYF.

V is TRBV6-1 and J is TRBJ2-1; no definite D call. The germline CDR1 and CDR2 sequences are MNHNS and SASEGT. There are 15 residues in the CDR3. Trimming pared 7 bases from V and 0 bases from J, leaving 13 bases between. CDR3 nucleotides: TGTGCCAGCACGCCAGAAAGAAGCTCCTACAATGAGCAGTTCTTC. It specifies CASTPERSSYNEQFF.

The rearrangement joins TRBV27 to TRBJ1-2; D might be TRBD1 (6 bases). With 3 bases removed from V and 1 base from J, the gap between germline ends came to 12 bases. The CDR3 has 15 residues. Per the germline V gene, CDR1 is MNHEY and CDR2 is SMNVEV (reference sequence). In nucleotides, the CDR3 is TGTGCCAGCAGTTTTAGTGTCAGGGGTAACTATGGCTACACCTTC. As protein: CASSFSVRGNYGYTF.

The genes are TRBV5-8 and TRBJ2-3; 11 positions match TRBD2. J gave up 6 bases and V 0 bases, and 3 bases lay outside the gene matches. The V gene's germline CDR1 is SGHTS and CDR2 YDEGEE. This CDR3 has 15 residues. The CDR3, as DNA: TGTGCCAGCAGCTTGGGACTAGCGGGATCTGATACGCAGTATTTT. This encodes CASSLGLAGSDTQYF.

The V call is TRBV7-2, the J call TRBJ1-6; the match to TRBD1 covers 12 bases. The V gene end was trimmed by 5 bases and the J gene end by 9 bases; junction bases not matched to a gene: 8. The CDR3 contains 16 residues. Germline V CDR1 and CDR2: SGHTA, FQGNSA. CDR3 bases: TGTGCCAGCAGCCCTTGGGACAGGGGGCTTGGTTCACCCCTCCACTTT. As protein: CASSPWDRGLGSPLHF. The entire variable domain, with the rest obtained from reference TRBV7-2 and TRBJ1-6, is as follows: GAGVSQSPSNKVTEKGKDVELRCDPISGHTALYWYRQSLGQGLEFLIYFQGNSAPDKSGLPSDRFSAERTGGSVSTLTIQRTQQEDSAVYLCASSPWDRGLGSPLHFGNGTRLTVT.

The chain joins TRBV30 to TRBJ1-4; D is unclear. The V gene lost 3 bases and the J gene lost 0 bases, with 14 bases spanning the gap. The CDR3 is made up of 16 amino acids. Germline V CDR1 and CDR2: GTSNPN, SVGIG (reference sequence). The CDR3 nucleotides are TGTGCCTGGAGACCGCCCCCAACATCAACTAATGAAAAACTGTTTTTT. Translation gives CAWRPPPTSTNEKLFF.

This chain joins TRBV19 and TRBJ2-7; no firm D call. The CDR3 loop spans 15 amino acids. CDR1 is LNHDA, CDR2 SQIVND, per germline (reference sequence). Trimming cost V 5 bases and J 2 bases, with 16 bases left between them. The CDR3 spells CASSPRPVKAYEQYF. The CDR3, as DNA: TGTGCCAGTAGTCCACGGCCAGTTAAGGCCTACGAGCAGTACTTC.

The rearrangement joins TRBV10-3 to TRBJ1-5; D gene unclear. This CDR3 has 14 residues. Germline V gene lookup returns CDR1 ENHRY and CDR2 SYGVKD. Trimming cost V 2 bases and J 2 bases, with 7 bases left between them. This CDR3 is CAISEGRRNQPQHF. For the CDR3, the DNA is TGTGCCATCAGTGAGGGCAGGCGCAATCAGCCCCAGCATTTT.

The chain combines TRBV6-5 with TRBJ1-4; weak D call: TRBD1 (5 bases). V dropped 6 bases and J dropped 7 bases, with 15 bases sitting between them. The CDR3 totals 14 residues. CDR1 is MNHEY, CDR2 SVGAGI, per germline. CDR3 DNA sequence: TGTGCCAGCAGCCCAGACAGAAGTGGTGAAAAACTGTTTTTT. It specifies CASSPDRSGEKLFF.

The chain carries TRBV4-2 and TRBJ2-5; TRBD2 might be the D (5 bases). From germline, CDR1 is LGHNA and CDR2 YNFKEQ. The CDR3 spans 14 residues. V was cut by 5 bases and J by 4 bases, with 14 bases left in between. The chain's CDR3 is CASSSGQRGETQYF. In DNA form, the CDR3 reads TGTGCCAGCAGCTCCGGGCAACGGGGAGAGACCCAGTACTTC.

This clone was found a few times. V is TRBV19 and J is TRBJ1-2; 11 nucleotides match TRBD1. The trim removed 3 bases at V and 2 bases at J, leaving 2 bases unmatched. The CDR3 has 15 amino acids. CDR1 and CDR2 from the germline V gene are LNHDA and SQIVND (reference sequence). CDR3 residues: CASSIRDRGNYGYTF. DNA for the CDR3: TGTGCCAGTAGTATTCGGGACAGGGGGAACTATGGCTACACCTTC.

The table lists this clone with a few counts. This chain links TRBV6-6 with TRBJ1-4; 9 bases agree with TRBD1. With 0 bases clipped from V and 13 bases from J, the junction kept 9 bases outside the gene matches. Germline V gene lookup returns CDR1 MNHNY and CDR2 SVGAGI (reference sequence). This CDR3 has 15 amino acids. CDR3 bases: TGTGCCAGCAGTTACTCGTTAAGGACAGGGGCGTCACTGTTTTTT. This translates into CASSYSLRTGASLFF.

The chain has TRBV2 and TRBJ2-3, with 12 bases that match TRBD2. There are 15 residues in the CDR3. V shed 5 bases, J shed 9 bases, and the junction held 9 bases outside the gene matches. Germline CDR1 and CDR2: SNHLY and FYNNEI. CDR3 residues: CASSSTSGGPLTQYF. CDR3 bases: TGTGCCAGCAGTTCGACTAGCGGGGGCCCCCTGACGCAGTATTTT. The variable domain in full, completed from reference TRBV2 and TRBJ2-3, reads EPEVTQTPSHQVTQMGQEVILRCVPISNHLYFYWYRQILGQKVEFLVSFYNNEISEKSEIFDDQFSVERPDGSNFTLKIRSTKLEDSAMYFCASSSTSGGPLTQYFGPGTRLTVL.

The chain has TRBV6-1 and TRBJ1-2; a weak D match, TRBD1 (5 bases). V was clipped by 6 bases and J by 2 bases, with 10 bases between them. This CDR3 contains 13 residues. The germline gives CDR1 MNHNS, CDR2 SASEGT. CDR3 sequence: CASSPGPNYGYTF. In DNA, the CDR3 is TGTGCCAGCAGCCCGGGACCCAACTATGGCTACACCTTC.

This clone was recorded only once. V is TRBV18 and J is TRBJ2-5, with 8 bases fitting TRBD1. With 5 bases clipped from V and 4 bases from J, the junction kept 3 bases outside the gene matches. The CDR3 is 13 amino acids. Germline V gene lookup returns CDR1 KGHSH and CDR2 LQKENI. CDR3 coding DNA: TGTGCCAGCTCAACAACAGGGGGAGAGACCCAGTACTTC. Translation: CASSTTGGETQYF.